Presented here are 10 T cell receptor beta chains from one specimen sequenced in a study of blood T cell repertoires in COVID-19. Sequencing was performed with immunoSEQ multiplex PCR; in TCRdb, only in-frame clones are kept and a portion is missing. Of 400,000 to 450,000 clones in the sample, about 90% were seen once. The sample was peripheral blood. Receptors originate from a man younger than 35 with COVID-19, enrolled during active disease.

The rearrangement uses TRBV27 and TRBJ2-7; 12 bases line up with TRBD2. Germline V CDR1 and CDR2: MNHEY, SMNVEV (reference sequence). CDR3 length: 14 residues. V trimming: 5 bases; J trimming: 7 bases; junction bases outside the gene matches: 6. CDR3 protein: CASSPGLAGKEQYF. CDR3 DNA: TGTGCCAGCAGTCCAGGACTAGCGGGGAAAGAGCAGTACTTC.

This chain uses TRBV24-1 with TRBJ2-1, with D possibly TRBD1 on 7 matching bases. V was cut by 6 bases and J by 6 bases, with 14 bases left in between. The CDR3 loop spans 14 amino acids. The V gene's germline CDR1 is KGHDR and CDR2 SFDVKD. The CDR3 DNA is TGTGCCACCAGTAGACCAGGGGGGCCCAATGAGCAGTTCTTC. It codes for CATSRPGGPNEQFF.

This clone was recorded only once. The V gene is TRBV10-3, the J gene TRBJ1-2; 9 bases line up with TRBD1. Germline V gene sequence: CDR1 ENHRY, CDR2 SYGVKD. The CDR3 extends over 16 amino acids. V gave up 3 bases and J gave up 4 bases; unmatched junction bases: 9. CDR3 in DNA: TGTGCCATCAGTGAAAACTACAGGGGGCAGATCTATGGCTACACCTTC. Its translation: CAISENYRGQIYGYTF.

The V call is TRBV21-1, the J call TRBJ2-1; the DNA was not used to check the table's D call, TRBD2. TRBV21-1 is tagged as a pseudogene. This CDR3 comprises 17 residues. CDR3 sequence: CAKPGESGGALNNEQFF. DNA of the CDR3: TGTGCCAAGCCAGGGGAGAGCGGGGGGGCCTTAAACAATGAGCAGTTCTTC.

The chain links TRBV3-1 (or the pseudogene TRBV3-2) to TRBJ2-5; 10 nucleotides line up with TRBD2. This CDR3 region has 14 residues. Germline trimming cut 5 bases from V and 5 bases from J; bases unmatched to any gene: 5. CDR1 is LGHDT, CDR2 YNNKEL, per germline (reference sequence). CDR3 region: CASSTAGGRETQYF. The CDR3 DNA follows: TGTGCCAGCAGCACAGCGGGGGGGCGTGAGACCCAGTACTTC.

CDR3 nucleotide sequence: TGTGCCAGCTGGTGGATTAGAGGTGATTCACCCCTCCACTTT. Amino acid sequence: CASWWIRGDSPLHF. V gene TRBV2 combines with J gene TRBJ1-6, with D unresolved. The CDR3 loop spans 14 amino acids. The germline V gene has CDR1 SNHLY and CDR2 FYNNEI. Trimming shortened V by 8 bases and J by 8 bases, and 16 bases separated the two germline ends.

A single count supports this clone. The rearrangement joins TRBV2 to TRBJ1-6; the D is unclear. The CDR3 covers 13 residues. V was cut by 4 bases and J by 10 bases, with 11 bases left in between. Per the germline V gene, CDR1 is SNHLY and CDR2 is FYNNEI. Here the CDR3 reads CASSVRVGSPLHF. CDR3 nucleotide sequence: TGTGCCAGCAGTGTGCGGGTTGGGTCACCCCTCCACTTT.

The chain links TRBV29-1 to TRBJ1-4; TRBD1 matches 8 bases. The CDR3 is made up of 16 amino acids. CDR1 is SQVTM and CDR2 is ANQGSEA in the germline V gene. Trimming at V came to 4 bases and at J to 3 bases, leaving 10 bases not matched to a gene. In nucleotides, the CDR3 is TGCAGCGTTGCACCTCAGGGGGCGAACGCTAATGAAAAACTGTTTTTT. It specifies CSVAPQGANANEKLFF.

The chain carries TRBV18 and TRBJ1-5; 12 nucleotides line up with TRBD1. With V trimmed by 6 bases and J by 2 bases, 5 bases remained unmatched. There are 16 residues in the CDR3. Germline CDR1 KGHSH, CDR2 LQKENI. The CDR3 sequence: CASSGDRGLGNQPQHF. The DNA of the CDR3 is TGTGCCAGCTCGGGGGACAGGGGGCTTGGCAATCAGCCCCAGCATTTT. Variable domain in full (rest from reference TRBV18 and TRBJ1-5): NAGVMQNPRHLVRRRGQEARLRCSPMKGHSHVYWYRQLPEEGLKFMVYLQKENIIDESGMPKERFSAEFPKEGPSILRIQQVVRGDSAAYFCASSGDRGLGNQPQHFGDGTRLSIL.

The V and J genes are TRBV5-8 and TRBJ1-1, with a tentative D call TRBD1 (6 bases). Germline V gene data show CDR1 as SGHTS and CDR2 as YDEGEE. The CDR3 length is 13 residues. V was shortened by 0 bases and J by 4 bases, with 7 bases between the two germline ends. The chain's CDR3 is CASSLGGGTEAFF. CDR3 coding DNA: TGTGCCAGCAGCTTGGGAGGGGGCACTGAAGCTTTCTTT.